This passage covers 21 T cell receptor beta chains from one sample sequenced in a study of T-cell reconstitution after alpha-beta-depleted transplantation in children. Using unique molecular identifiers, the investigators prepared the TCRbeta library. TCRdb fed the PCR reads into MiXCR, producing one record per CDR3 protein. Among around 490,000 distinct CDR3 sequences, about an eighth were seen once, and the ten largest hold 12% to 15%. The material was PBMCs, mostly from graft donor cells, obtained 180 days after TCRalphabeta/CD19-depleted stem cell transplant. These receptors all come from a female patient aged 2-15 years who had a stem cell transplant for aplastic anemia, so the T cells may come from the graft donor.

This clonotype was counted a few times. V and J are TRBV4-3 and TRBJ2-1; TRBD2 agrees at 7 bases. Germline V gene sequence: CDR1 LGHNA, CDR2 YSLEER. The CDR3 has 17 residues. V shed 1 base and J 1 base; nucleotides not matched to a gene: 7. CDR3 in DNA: TGCGCCAGCAGCCAAGGCCCCGTGCGGGAGTCCTACAATGAGCAGTTCTTC. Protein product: CASSQGPVRESYNEQFF.

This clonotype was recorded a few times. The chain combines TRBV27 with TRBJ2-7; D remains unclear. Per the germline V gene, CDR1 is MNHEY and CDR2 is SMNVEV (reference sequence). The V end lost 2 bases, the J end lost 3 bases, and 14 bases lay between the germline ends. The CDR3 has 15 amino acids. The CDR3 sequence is CASSLGTGEFYEQYF. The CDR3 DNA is TGTGCCAGCAGTTTAGGTACGGGTGAATTCTACGAGCAGTACTTC.

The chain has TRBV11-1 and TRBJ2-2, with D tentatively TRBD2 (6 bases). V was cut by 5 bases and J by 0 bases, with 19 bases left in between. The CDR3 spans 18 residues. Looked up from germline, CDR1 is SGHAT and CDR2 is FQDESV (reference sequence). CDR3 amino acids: CASSPQTIADANTGELFF. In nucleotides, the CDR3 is TGTGCCAGCAGCCCACAGACGATAGCGGACGCGAACACCGGGGAGCTGTTTTTT.

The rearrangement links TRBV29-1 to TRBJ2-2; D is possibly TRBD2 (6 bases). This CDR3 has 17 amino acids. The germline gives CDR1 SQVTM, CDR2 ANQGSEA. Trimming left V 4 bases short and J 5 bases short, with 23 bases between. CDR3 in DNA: TGCAGCGTTGTTTGGTCCTGGGAGGTTTATTTTACCGGGGAGCTGTTTTTT. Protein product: CSVVWSWEVYFTGELFF.

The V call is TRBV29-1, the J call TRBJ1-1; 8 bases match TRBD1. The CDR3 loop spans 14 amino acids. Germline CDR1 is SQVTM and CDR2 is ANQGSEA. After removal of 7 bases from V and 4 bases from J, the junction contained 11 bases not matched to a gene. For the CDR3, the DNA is TGCAGCGCAAAGATAGACAGGGGTCGCACTGAAGCTTTCTTT. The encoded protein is CSAKIDRGRTEAFF.

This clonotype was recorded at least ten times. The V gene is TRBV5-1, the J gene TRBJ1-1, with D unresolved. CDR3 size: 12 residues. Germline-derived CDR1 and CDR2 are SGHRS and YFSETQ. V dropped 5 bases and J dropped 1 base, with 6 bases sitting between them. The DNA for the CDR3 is TGCGCCAGCAGTGTCGGGAACACTGAAGCTTTCTTT. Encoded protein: CASSVGNTEAFF. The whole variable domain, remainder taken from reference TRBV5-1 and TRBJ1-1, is KAGVTQTPRYLIKTRGQQVTLSCSPISGHRSVSWYQQTPGQGLQFLFEYFSETQRNKGNFPGRFSGRQFSNSRSEMNVSTLELGDSALYLCASSVGNTEAFFGQGTRLTVV.

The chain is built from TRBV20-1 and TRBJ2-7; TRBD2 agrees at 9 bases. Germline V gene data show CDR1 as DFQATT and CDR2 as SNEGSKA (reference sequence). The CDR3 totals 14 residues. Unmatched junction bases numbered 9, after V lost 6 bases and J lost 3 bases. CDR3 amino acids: CSAGRTSANYEQYF. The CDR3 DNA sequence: TGCAGTGCAGGACGGACTAGCGCGAACTACGAGCAGTACTTC.

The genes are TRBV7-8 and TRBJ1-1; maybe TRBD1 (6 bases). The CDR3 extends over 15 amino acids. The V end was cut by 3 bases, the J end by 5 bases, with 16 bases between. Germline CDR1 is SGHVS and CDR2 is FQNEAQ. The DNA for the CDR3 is TGTGCCAGCAGCTTTAAAACAGGGTTGAGGACTGAAGCTTTCTTT. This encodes CASSFKTGLRTEAFF.

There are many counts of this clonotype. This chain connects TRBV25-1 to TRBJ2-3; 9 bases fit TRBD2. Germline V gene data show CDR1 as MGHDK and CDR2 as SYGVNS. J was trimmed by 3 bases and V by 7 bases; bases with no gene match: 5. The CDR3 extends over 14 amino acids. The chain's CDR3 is CASKGGRATDTQYF. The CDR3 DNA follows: TGTGCCAGCAAGGGCGGGAGGGCAACAGATACGCAGTATTTT. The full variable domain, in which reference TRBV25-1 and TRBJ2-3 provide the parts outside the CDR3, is EADIYQTPRYLVIGTGKKITLECSQTMGHDKMYWYQQDPGMELHLIHYSYGVNSTEKGDLSSESTVSRIRTEHFPLTLESARPSHTSQYLCASKGGRATDTQYFGPGTRLTVL.

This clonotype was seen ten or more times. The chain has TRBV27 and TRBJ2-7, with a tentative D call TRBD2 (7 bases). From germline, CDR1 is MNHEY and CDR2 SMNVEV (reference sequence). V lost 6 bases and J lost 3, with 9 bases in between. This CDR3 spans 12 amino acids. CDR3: CASRRGGYEQYF. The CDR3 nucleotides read TGTGCCAGCAGAAGGGGGGGCTACGAGCAGTACTTC.

CDR3 sequence (DNA): TGTGCCAGCACTCAAAAGGGGTATGAGCAGTTCTTC. Amino acid sequence: CASTQKGYEQFF. The rearrangement links TRBV6-2 or TRBV6-3 to TRBJ2-1; possible D gene TRBD1, 5 bases. Trimming stripped 7 bases from V and 8 bases from J, with 12 bases between. The CDR3 spans 12 residues. CDR1 is MNHEY, CDR2 SVGEGT, per germline.

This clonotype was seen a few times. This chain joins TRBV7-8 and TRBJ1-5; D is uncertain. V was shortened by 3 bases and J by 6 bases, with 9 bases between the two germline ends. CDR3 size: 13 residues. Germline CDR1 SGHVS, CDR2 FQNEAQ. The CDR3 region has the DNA TGTGCCAGCAGCTTGCAAGAGGGTCAGCCCCAGCATTTT. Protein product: CASSLQEGQPQHF. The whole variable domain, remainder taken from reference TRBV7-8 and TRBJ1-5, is GAGVSQSPRYKVAKRGQDVALRCDPISGHVSLFWYQQALGQGPEFLTYFQNEAQLDKSGLPSDRFFAERPEGSVSTLKIQRTQQEDSAVYLCASSLQEGQPQHFGDGTRLSIL.

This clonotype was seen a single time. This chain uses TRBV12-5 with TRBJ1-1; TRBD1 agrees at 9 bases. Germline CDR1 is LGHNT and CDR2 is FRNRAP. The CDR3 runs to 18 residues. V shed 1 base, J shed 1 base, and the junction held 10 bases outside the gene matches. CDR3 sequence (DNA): TGTGCTAGTGGTTTGGGTGCAGCCCTGGGACAGGGGAACACTGAAGCTTTCTTT. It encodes CASGLGAALGQGNTEAFF.

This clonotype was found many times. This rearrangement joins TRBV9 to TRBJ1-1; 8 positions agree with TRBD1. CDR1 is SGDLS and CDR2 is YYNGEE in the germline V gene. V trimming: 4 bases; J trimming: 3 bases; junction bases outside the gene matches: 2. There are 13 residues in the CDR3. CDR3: CASSTGGYTEAFF. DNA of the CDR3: TGTGCCAGCAGCACAGGGGGTTACACTGAAGCTTTCTTT. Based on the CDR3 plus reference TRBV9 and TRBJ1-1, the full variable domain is DSGVTQTPKHLITATGQRVTLRCSPRSGDLSVYWYQQSLDQGLQFLIQYYNGEERAKGNILERFSAQQFPDLHSELNLSSLELGDSALYFCASSTGGYTEAFFGQGTRLTVV.

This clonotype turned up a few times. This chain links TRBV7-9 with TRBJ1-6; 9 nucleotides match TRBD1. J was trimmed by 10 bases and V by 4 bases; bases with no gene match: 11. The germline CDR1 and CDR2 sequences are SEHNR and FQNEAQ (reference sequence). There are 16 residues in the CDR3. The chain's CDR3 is CASSSLDRGEDSPLHF. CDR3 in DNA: TGTGCCAGCAGCTCGTTGGACAGGGGAGAGGACTCACCCCTCCACTTT.

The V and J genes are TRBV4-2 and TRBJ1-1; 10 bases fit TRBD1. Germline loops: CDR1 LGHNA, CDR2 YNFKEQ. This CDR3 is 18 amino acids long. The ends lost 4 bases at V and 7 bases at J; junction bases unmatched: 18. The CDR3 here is CASSRTTPAGTGAGEAFF. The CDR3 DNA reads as TGTGCCAGCAGCCGTACGACTCCGGCCGGGACAGGGGCCGGTGAAGCTTTCTTT.

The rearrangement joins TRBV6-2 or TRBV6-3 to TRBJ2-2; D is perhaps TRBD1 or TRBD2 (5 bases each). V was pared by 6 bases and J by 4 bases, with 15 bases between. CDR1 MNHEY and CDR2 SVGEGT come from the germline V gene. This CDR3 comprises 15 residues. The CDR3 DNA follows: TGTGCCAGCAGCCCCCAACGGGGCACCACCGGGGAGCTGTTTTTT. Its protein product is CASSPQRGTTGELFF.

The CDR3 spells CASVGGPISYEQYF. The DNA of the CDR3 is TGTGCCAGTGTCGGCGGGCCTATCTCCTACGAGCAGTACTTC. The genes are TRBV7-2 and TRBJ2-7; TRBD2 might be the D (5 bases). The V end was cut by 9 bases, the J end by 0 bases, with 15 bases between. In germline, CDR1 is SGHTA, CDR2 FQGNSA. The CDR3 loop spans 14 amino acids.

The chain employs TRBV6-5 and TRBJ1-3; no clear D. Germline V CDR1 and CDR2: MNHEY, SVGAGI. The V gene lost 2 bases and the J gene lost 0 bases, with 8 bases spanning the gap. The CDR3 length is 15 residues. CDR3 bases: TGTGCCAGCAGTTACCCGACGGGCTCTGGAAACACCATATATTTT. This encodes CASSYPTGSGNTIYF.

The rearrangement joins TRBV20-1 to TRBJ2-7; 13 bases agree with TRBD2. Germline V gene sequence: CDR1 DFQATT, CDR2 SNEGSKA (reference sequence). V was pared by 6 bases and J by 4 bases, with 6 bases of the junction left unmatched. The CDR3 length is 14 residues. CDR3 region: CSAQTSGRLYEQYV. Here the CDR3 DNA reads TGCAGTGCGCAGACTAGCGGGAGGTTGTACGAGCAGTACGTC.

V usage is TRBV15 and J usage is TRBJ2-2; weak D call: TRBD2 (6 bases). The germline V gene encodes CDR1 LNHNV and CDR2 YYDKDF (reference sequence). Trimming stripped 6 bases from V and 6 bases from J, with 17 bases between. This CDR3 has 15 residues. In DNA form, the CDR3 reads TGTGCCACCAGAAAACCGGGAGATGGGCCCGGGGAGCTGTTTTTT. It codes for CATRKPGDGPGELFF.